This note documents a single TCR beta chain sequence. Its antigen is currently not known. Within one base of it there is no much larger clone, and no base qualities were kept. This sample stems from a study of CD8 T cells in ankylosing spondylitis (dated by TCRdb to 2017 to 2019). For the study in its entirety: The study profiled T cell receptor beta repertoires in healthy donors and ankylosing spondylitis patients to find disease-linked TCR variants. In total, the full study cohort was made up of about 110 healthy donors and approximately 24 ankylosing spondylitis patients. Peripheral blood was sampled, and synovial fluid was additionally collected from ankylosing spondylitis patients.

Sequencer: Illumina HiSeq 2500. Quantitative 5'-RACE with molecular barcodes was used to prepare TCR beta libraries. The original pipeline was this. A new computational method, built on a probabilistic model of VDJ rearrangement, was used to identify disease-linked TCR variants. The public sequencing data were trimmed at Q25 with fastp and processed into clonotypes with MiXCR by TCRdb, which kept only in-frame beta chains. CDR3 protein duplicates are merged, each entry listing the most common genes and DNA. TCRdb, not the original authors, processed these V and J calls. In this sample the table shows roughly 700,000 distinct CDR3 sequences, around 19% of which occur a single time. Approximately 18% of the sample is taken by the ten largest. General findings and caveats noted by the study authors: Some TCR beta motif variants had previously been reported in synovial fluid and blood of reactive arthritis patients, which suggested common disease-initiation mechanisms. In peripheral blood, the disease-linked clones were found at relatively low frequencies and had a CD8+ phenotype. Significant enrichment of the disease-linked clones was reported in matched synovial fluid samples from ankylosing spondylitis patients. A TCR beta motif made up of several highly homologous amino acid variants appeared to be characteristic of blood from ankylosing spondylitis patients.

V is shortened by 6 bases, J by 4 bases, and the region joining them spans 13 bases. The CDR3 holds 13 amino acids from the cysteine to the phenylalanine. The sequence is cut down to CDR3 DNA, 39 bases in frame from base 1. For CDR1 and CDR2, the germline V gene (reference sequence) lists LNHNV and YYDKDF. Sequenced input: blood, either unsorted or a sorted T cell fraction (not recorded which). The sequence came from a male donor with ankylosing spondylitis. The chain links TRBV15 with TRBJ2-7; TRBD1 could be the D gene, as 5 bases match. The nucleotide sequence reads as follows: TGTGCCACCAGTCGGATAGGGGTGTACGAGCAGTACTTC. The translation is CATSRIGVYEQYF.